This entry lists 22 T cell receptor beta chains sequenced from one sample in a study of CD8+CD57+ T cells in acquired aplastic anemia (dated by TCRdb to 2016 to 2018). Expansion of CD8+CD57+ cells had been shown by flow cytometry in the patients chosen for sequencing. Sequenced on an Illumina HiSeq 2000. TCR beta VDJ combination and CDR3 sequence profiling used genomic DNA as the template. TCRdb applied fastp at Q25 and MiXCR to the public reads, then kept only in-frame beta chains. Each CDR3 protein gets just one entry, which takes the most common genes and DNA from the rows behind it. The sample table shows hundreds of thousands of distinct CDR3 sequences, and approximately 80% are seen once. Approximately 42% of the sample is held by the ten biggest clonotypes. What was sequenced was sorted CD4+, CD8+, or CD8+CD57+ T cells (not recorded which) from PBMCs. Receptors originate from a human donor with aplastic anemia.

This clonotype was counted once. One junction end does not reproduce the germline sequence, and a read error may be involved. The CDR3 DNA is TGTGCCAGCAGTCCAGCGTCCGTCCGAAATCAGCCCCTCTTC. It encodes CASSPASVRNQPLF. The gene calls are TRBV9 and TRBJ2-1, with unresolved D. The CDR3 spans 14 residues. Germline CDR1 reads SGDLS; CDR2 reads YYNGEE.

A note on this clonotype: At one boundary the junction diverges from the germline segment, which might be a read error. This chain uses TRBV7-2 with TRBJ2-1; 8 bases map to TRBD2. This CDR3 region has 17 residues. Germline V gene lookup returns CDR1 SGHTA and CDR2 FQGNSA. CDR3 amino acids: CASSLVDGRGGYIEQFF. CDR3 bases: TGTGCCAGCAGCTTAGTTGACGGGAGGGGGGGCTACATTGAGCAGTTCTTC. Looking up the rest from reference TRBV7-2 and TRBJ2-1 gives the full variable domain: GAGVSQSPSNKVTEKGKDVELRCDPISGHTALYWYRQSLGQGLEFLIYFQGNSAPDKSGLPSDRFSAERTGGSVSTLTIQRTQQEDSAVYLCASSLVDGRGGYIEQFFGPGTRLTVL.

Of note for this clonotype: No conserved phenylalanine or tryptophan ends this CDR3, so it is likely a read error. The limits of the CDR3 on the DNA are not certain, so only TCRdb's listed CDR3 is given. This chain uses TRBV9 with TRBJ2-1. The length of the CDR3 is 13 amino acids, counting both ends. Germline CDR1 and CDR2: SGDLS and YYNGEE. CDR3 sequence reads: CASSDGSVTEYFV.

The V and J genes are TRBV5-5 and TRBJ2-5; no definite D call. Germline CDR1 and CDR2: SGHKS and YYEKEE (reference sequence). Trimming took off 2 bases at V and 1 base at J, with 9 bases between the two ends. The CDR3 sequence is 14 residues long. The CDR3 loop is CASSFGPSQETQYF. CDR3 DNA sequence: TGTGCCAGCAGCTTTGGTCCCAGCCAAGAGACCCAGTACTTC.

The genes are TRBV10-3 and TRBJ2-3, with 10 nucleotides matching TRBD2. CDR3 length equals 14 residues. After removal of 7 bases from V and 4 bases from J, the junction contained 5 bases not matched to a gene. CDR1 and CDR2 (germline): ENHRY, SYGVKD. CDR3 DNA: TGTGCCATCATGAGCGGGGGGGATGCAGATACGCAGTATTTT. It is translated as CAIMSGGDADTQYF.

V gene TRBV7-4 combines with J gene TRBJ1-2; TRBD1 aligns across 7 bases. V gave up 5 bases and J gave up 4 bases; unmatched junction bases: 16. Per germline, CDR1 SGHVT and CDR2 SQSDAQ. The CDR3 length is 17 residues. The CDR3 here is CASSALLYKTGTYGYTF. The CDR3 DNA sequence: TGTGCCAGCAGCGCACTGCTCTATAAGACAGGGACCTATGGCTACACCTTC.

The chain is built from TRBV7-2 and TRBJ1-2; D is ambiguous. The CDR3 consists of 15 residues. Trimming took 3 bases from V and 5 from J, leaving 16 bases between them. The germline V gene encodes CDR1 SGHTA and CDR2 FQGNSA. The CDR3 reads CASSLAPAASYGYTF. The CDR3 bases are TGTGCCAGCAGCTTGGCCCCAGCCGCTAGTTATGGCTACACCTTC.

The chain has TRBV7-8 and TRBJ2-1, with 8 bases lining up with TRBD2. V dropped 2 bases and J dropped 10; count of bases not matched to a gene: 13. This CDR3 comprises 16 residues. Germline V gene data show CDR1 as SGHVS and CDR2 as FQNEAQ. The DNA of the CDR3 is TGTGCCAGCAGCTTAACGAAGCGGGGGTATACGAAGGAGCAGTTCTTC. Its protein is CASSLTKRGYTKEQFF.

This chain connects TRBV9 to TRBJ2-7; D not certain. The germline V and J ends were trimmed by 4 bases and 7 bases, with 21 bases remaining between them. CDR1 and CDR2 (germline): SGDLS, YYNGEE. This CDR3 comprises 15 residues. CDR3 sequence reads: CASSLYRNAYNEQYV. The CDR3 bases are TGTGCCAGCAGCTTATACCGGAACGCCTACAATGAGCAGTACGTC.

In this sample, this clonotype turned up once. The junction departs from the called germline gene at one end, perhaps through a read error. The V call is TRBV12-3 or TRBV12-4, the J call TRBJ2-2, with a tentative D call TRBD2 (5 bases). The CDR3 has 13 amino acids. CDR3 DNA sequence: TGTGCCAGCAGCTTTACCGACACCGGGGAGCCGTGTTTC. Its protein product is CASSFTDTGEPCF.

The CDR3 DNA reads as TGTGCCAGCAGCTACCACAGGAACGGGACAGCCCTTTCCTACGAGCAGTACGTC. Protein: CASSYHRNGTALSYEQYV. The chain carries TRBV5-5 and TRBJ2-7, with 7 bases aligning to TRBD1. Trimming at V came to 3 bases and at J to 1 base, leaving 16 bases not matched to a gene. The CDR3 extends over 18 amino acids. Germline CDR1 is SGHKS and CDR2 is YYEKEE (reference sequence).

V gene TRBV7-8 combines with J gene TRBJ1-1, with D unresolved. Between the trimmed V and J ends, which lost 0 bases and 12 bases, there was a span of 20 bases. CDR1 and CDR2 (germline): SGHVS, FQNEAQ. The CDR3 runs to 15 residues. The CDR3: CASSLARGPNTESFF. The CDR3 DNA reads TGTGCCAGCAGCTTAGCTCGGGGTCCGAACACGGAATCTTTCTTT.

On this clonotype: Possible read error: a much larger clone is one base away. Because the CDR3's place on the DNA is in doubt, the DNA is left out and the CDR3 is given as listed by TCRdb. The J gene is TRBJ1-2, the V gene TRBV9. Germline V gene lookup returns CDR1 SGDLS and CDR2 YYNGEE. Counting both end residues, the CDR3 totals 14 amino acids. The CDR3 sequence: CASSGGSDTQYFAF.

V gene TRBV28 combines with J gene TRBJ2-7; TRBD1 is a possible D gene (6 bases). This CDR3 is built from 14 residues. Per the germline V gene, CDR1 is MDHEN and CDR2 is SYDVKM. V lost 6 bases to trimming and J lost 3 bases, with 15 bases between them. CDR3 sequence (DNA): TGTGCCAGCAGCCACAGGGACCTGGGCTACGAGCAGTACTTC. Its protein product is CASSHRDLGYEQYF.

This clonotype has a single count. The missing conserved phenylalanine or tryptophan at the end of this CDR3 makes a read error likely. The chain recombines TRBV7-3 with TRBJ2-1; TRBD2 matches at 7 bases. V trimming: 1 base; J trimming: 10 bases; junction bases outside the gene matches: 13. The CDR3 extends over 16 amino acids. CDR1 and CDR2 from the germline V gene are SGHTA and FQGTGA. DNA for the CDR3: TGTGCCAGCAGCTTAAACAGGCGGGGGTACTACATCGAGCAGTTCCTC. Its translation is CASSLNRRGYYIEQFL.

The CDR3 sequence is CASSLHRIHPSTFYEQYV. The DNA for the CDR3 is TGTGCCAGCAGCTTACATAGAATTCACCCCTCCACTTTCTACGAGCAGTACGTC. The chain uses TRBV7-9 and TRBJ2-7; no firm D call. The V and J ends lost 2 bases and 3 bases respectively, with 23 bases between them. This CDR3 has 18 amino acids. Germline V gene lookup returns CDR1 SEHNR and CDR2 FQNEAQ (reference sequence).

The rearrangement uses TRBV15 and TRBJ2-5, with D hard to call. Germline CDR1 reads LNHNV; CDR2 reads YYDKDF (reference sequence). This CDR3 region has 14 residues. The CDR3 DNA reads as TGTGGTACCAGCAGAGTGTCCGCCAAAGAGACCCAGTACTTC. The encoded protein is CGTSRVSAKETQYF.

The chain couples TRBV7-6 to TRBJ2-6; no reliable D call. The V end was cut by 0 bases, the J end by 14 bases, with 20 bases between. The CDR3 contains 16 residues. From germline, CDR1 is SGHVS and CDR2 FNYEAQ. CDR3 loop: CASSLARINEHYFLTF. The CDR3 nucleotides are TGTGCCAGCAGCTTAGCGAGGATCAATGAGCACTACTTCCTGACTTTC. Drawing the rest from reference TRBV7-6 and TRBJ2-6, the complete variable domain is GAGVSQSPRYKVTKRGQDVALRCDPISGHVSLYWYRQALGQGPEFLTYFNYEAQQDKSGLPNDRFSAERPEGSISTLTIQRTEQRDSAMYRCASSLARINEHYFLTFGAGSRLTVL.

Remarks on this clonotype: The junction shows a germline mismatch at one end, possibly a read error. This sequence joins TRBV7-8 and TRBJ1-2; 8 bases fit TRBD1. The CDR3 sequence is 15 residues long. CDR1 and CDR2 (germline): SGHVS, FQNEAQ. CDR3 DNA sequence: TGTGCCAGCAGCTTGGCAGGGGGCGCCGAGTATGGATACACCTTC. Translation: CASSLAGGAEYGYTF. The complete variable domain, with remaining parts taken from reference TRBV7-8 and TRBJ1-2, reads GAGVSQSPRYKVAKRGQDVALRCDPISGHVSLFWYQQALGQGPEFLTYFQNEAQLDKSGLPSDRFFAERPEGSVSTLKIQRTQQEDSAVYLCASSLAGGAEYGYTFGSGTRLTVV.

On this clonotype itself: Without the conserved terminal phenylalanine or tryptophan, this CDR3 likely stems from a read error. No DNA is shown, since the ends of the CDR3 on it are uncertain; the CDR3 is the one TCRdb lists. The rearrangement links TRBV7-9 to TRBJ2-5; no DNA check was done on the table's D call, TRBD1. The germline V gene encodes CDR1 SEHNR and CDR2 FQNEAQ (reference sequence). A total of 12 residues make up the CDR3, ends included. The CDR3 region is CAGRGDRGTQCV.

In the case of this clonotype: With a much larger clone just one base away, this may be a read error. The chain joins TRBV9 to TRBJ2-3; a possible D gene is TRBD1 (6 bases). The CDR3 runs to 14 residues. CDR1 is SGDLS and CDR2 is YYNGEE in the germline V gene. In nucleotides, the CDR3 is TGTGCCAGCAGCGAGGGGTGGACAGATAACACCGGGGATTTT. This gives the protein CASSEGWTDNTGDF.

This rearrangement joins TRBV7-3 to TRBJ1-2; D possibly corresponds to TRBD1 (6 bases). Looked up from germline, CDR1 is SGHTA and CDR2 is FQGTGA. The CDR3 is made up of 15 amino acids. V was trimmed by 2 bases and J by 10 bases, leaving 20 bases between them. The CDR3 spells CASSLAGGGQDDYTF. In nucleotides, the CDR3 is TGTGCCAGCAGCTTAGCGGGCGGGGGGCAAGATGACTACACCTTC.